This T cell receptor (beta chain) is drawn from a study of shared clonotypes between healthy human individuals. Study outcomes and limitations: Only blood samples were collected, and tissue repertoires likely differ.

Terminally differentiated effector memory CD45RA+ cells were excluded from the naive CD8 cells, which were CD45RO-negative and positively selected for CCR7. Every immunoSEQ plate was one replicate of a subset's evenly spread DNA. Produced via immunoSEQ multiplex PCR; TCRdb's table is partial and in-frame only. Found here are approximately 1.9 million clones, about 93% of them singletons; the top ten hold approximately 1.6%. Comment on this clone: Antigen unknown.

V gave up 0 bases and J gave up 7 bases; unmatched junction bases: 8. The CDR3 has 16 residues. Germline assignment: CDR1 SGDLS and CDR2 YYNGEE. The rearrangement joins TRBV9 to TRBJ2-5; TRBD2 agrees at 11 bases. This receptor was obtained from a man between 18 and 35 years old in good health. Some clones in this sample may be carry-over from other donors' samples. The sequencing input was naive CD8+ T cells from PBMCs. CDR3 region: CASSVGASGGLGTQYF. Written as DNA, the CDR3 is TGTGCCAGCAGCGTAGGGGCTAGCGGGGGGTTAGGGACCCAGTACTTC.